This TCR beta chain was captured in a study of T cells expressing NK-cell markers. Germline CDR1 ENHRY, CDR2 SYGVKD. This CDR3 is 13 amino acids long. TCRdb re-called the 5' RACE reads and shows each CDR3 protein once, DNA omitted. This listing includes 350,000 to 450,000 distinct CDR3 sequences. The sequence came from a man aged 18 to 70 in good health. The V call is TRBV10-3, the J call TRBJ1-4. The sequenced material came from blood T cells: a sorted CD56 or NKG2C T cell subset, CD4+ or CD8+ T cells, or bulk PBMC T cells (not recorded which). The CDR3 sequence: CAISVRPNEKLFF.